This T cell receptor beta chain was identified in a study of graft-versus-host responses after intestinal transplantation. Method: immunoSEQ multiplex PCR; TCRdb's copy keeps in-frame clones and lacks some. The sample yields about 120,000 clones, 90% seen once. Turning to this clone: Its antigen is still unknown.

The CDR3 covers 16 residues. V was pared by 4 bases and J by 3 bases, with 12 bases of the junction left unmatched. This receptor was taken from a human donor who received an intestinal transplant. The chain recombines TRBV5-3 with TRBJ2-5, with 7 bases fitting TRBD1. TRBV5-3 is assigned to the ORF class and has an uncertain function. The starting material was unstimulated CD4+ T cells sorted from spleen or lymph node cells, obtained before intestinal transplant. CDR3 coding DNA: TGTGCCAGAAGCCCTCCTGCCGGGACAGATAAAGAGACCCAGTACTTC. As protein: CARSPPAGTDKETQYF.